The 18 T cell receptor beta chains presented below share a single source sample, sequenced in a study of T cell repertoires in cytomegalovirus infection. One entry per CDR3 protein results from TCRdb running MiXCR on the reads. The data show fewer than 350,000 distinct CDR3 sequences, roughly a sixth seen once. Sequencing used PBMCs. The receptor source for this set is a human donor in good health (CMV status not recorded). Some clones in this sample may be carry-over from other donors' samples.

This clonotype was detected many times. The chain employs TRBV6-1 and TRBJ2-7, with 7 bases fitting TRBD1. From germline, CDR1 is MNHNS and CDR2 SASEGT. The CDR3 is made up of 12 amino acids. Germline trimming cut 7 bases from V and 4 bases from J; bases unmatched to any gene: 4. CDR3 sequence reads: CASNDRAYEQYF. The CDR3 coding sequence is TGTGCCAGCAATGACAGGGCGTACGAGCAGTACTTC.

The rearrangement uses TRBV7-8 and TRBJ2-1; D tentatively reads TRBD1 or TRBD2 (6 bases each). V lost 5 bases to trimming and J lost 4 bases, with 18 bases between them. Germline V gene data show CDR1 as SGHVS and CDR2 as FQNEAQ. This CDR3 region has 16 residues. CDR3 DNA sequence: TGTGCCAGCAGCCCCGCCAAAGGGGGGCTTTACAATGAGCAGTTCTTC. Translated, it gives CASSPAKGGLYNEQFF.

The rearrangement joins TRBV28 to TRBJ1-2; D not certain. Trimming left V 6 bases short and J 5 bases short, with 13 bases between. CDR1 and CDR2 from the germline V gene are MDHEN and SYDVKM. The CDR3 has 13 residues. Written as DNA, the CDR3 is TGTGCCAGCAGGGAGGGCCCCGCGTATGGCTACACCTTC. It is translated as CASREGPAYGYTF.

This sequence joins TRBV4-3 and TRBJ2-2, with D tentatively TRBD2 (6 bases). The CDR3 sequence is 17 residues long. The germline gives CDR1 LGHNA, CDR2 YSLEER. The V and J ends lost 4 bases and 0 bases respectively, with 15 bases between them. The CDR3 loop reads CASSPLPTGANTGELFF. The CDR3 bases are TGCGCCAGCAGCCCCCTCCCTACGGGGGCGAACACCGGGGAGCTGTTTTTT.

The table lists this clonotype with a few counts. The rearrangement links TRBV3-1 to TRBJ2-1; either TRBD1 or TRBD2 may fit D (5 bases each). CDR1 and CDR2 (germline): LGHDT, YNNKEL (reference sequence). Trimming stripped 0 bases from V and 4 bases from J, with 19 bases between. The CDR3 consists of 18 residues. CDR3 region: CASSQDRPGTSQYNEQFF. The CDR3 region has the DNA TGTGCCAGCAGCCAAGATAGGCCCGGGACCTCACAATACAATGAGCAGTTCTTC.

This clonotype was picked up many times. The V gene is TRBV7-2, the J gene TRBJ2-1, with unresolved D. The CDR3 is 15 residues long. Trimming left V 6 bases short and J 5 bases short, with 17 bases between. Per the germline V gene, CDR1 is SGHTA and CDR2 is FQGNSA. CDR3 sequence reads: CASSLDPGSHNEQFF. The CDR3 nucleotides are TGTGCCAGCAGTCTAGACCCCGGCAGCCACAATGAGCAGTTCTTC.

The chain joins TRBV12-5 to TRBJ2-2; D might be TRBD2 (7 bases). The CDR3 totals 15 residues. CDR1 is LGHNT, CDR2 FRNRAP, per germline. Trimming stripped 7 bases from V and 2 bases from J, with 14 bases between. CDR3 region: CASAPGGINTGELFF. CDR3 nucleotide sequence: TGTGCTAGTGCCCCGGGGGGCATAAACACCGGGGAGCTGTTTTTT.

V and J are TRBV28 and TRBJ2-1, with 8 bases fitting TRBD1. Germline V gene lookup returns CDR1 MDHEN and CDR2 SYDVKM. The CDR3 runs 17 residues. With 5 bases clipped from V and 4 bases from J, the junction kept 13 bases outside the gene matches. CDR3 bases: TGTGCCAGCAGTCCAGATAGGGGCAGGGGGCCTTACAATGAGCAGTTCTTC. Translated, it gives CASSPDRGRGPYNEQFF.

This clonotype occurred many times. V gene TRBV4-1 combines with J gene TRBJ2-7, with 10 bases aligning to TRBD1. V dropped 0 bases and J dropped 2; count of bases not matched to a gene: 7. CDR3 length equals 17 residues. The germline gives CDR1 MGHRA, CDR2 YSYEKL. The DNA of the CDR3 is TGCGCCAGCAGCCAAGAAGGTTGGACAGGGGGGACCTACGAGCAGTACTTC. This encodes CASSQEGWTGGTYEQYF.

This clonotype was counted ten times or more. This rearrangement joins TRBV25-1 to TRBJ2-4, with no clear D. Germline V gene sequence: CDR1 MGHDK, CDR2 SYGVNS. This CDR3 has 11 residues. V lost 7 bases and J 8 bases, leaving 9 bases between the germline ends. CDR3 in amino acids: CASTTGDIQYF. CDR3 DNA: TGTGCCAGCACTACGGGCGACATTCAGTACTTC.

This clonotype was observed many times. The J gene is TRBJ2-3, the V gene TRBV7-2; TRBD2 matches at 7 bases. The CDR3 runs to 16 residues. The germline gives CDR1 SGHTA, CDR2 FQGNSA. The V gene end was trimmed by 5 bases and the J gene end by 2 bases; junction bases not matched to a gene: 10. The CDR3 DNA follows: TGTGCCAGCAGCCCCGGGCTAGCGGAGAACACAGATACGCAGTATTTT. Translation gives CASSPGLAENTDTQYF.

This clonotype was recorded many times. This rearrangement joins TRBV19 to TRBJ2-2, with D maybe TRBD2 (5 bases). Germline loops: CDR1 LNHDA, CDR2 SQIVND (reference sequence). V lost 10 bases, J lost 2 bases, and 8 bases lay in between. The CDR3 spans 12 residues. The CDR3 region has the DNA TGTGCCACCGGGGTTAACACCGGGGAGCTGTTTTTT. It translates to CATGVNTGELFF.

This clonotype has just one count. V is TRBV4-2 and J is TRBJ2-5; D call uncertain. Per germline, CDR1 LGHNA and CDR2 YNFKEQ. V lost 0 bases and J 5 bases, leaving 19 bases between the germline ends. The CDR3 has 17 amino acids. The CDR3 here is CASSQDQLRADGETQYF. CDR3 nucleotides: TGTGCCAGCAGCCAAGACCAGCTTCGGGCTGATGGGGAGACCCAGTACTTC.

In its sample, this clonotype was seen many times. The chain carries TRBV7-2 and TRBJ2-7, with TRBD1 matching 7 bases. V shed 5 bases, J shed 2 bases, and the junction held 6 bases outside the gene matches. CDR1 is SGHTA, CDR2 FQGNSA, per germline. The CDR3 length is 14 residues. The CDR3 nucleotides are TGTGCCAGCAGCATTGGACAGGCGGCCTACGAGCAGTACTTC. It yields the protein CASSIGQAAYEQYF.

In this sample, this clonotype turned up many times. The rearrangement joins TRBV7-8 to TRBJ2-7, with 12 bases lining up with TRBD1. The V gene's germline CDR1 is SGHVS and CDR2 FQNEAQ. This CDR3 spans 16 amino acids. The trim removed 1 base at V and 0 bases at J, leaving 1 base unmatched. The CDR3 nucleotides are TGTGCCAGCAGCTTAGGGGGACAGGGGGCCTCCTACGAGCAGTACTTC. Translation gives CASSLGGQGASYEQYF.

The chain couples TRBV12-5 to TRBJ2-2; 10 nucleotides align to TRBD1. CDR1 LGHNT and CDR2 FRNRAP come from the germline V gene. J lost 3 bases, V lost 2 bases, and 6 bases had no gene match. The CDR3 extends over 17 amino acids. The CDR3 spells CASGLSGTGAHTGELFF. The CDR3 DNA follows: TGTGCTAGTGGTTTGTCCGGGACAGGGGCACACACCGGGGAGCTGTTTTTT.

Of note for this clonotype: Germline is not matched at one junction end, which may reflect a read error. V gene TRBV4-1 combines with J gene TRBJ1-1, with 9 bases that match TRBD1. Germline loops: CDR1 MGHRA, CDR2 YSYEKL. The CDR3 runs 14 residues. This CDR3 reads CASSPNRGQTEAFF. CDR3 coding DNA: TGTGCCAGCAGCCCCAACAGGGGGCAAACTGAAGCTTTCTTT.

Only a few counts were recorded for this clonotype. This chain links TRBV18 with TRBJ1-4; 10 bases agree with TRBD1. The length of the CDR3 is 14 residues. Losses at the gene ends were 5 bases for V and 8 bases for J; bases not matched to a gene: 5. Germline V gives CDR1 KGHSH, CDR2 LQKENI. CDR3 DNA: TGTGCCAGCTCAACGGGACAGGGGACGGAAAAACTGTTTTTT. Translated, it gives CASSTGQGTEKLFF.